This TCR beta chain was recorded in a study of shared clonotypes between healthy human individuals. As defined, naive CD8 cells were CD45RO-negative and positively selected for CCR7, with terminally differentiated effector memory CD45RA+ cells excluded. The study drew all its donors from Caucasian adults living in Nashville, Tennessee. Clones were sequenced by immunoSEQ multiplex PCR, and TCRdb holds only the in-frame ones, with some missing. Of about 2.2 million clones listed, roughly 93% are singletons. Trimming shortened V by 1 base and J by 4 bases, and 25 bases separated the two germline ends. CDR3 length: 19 amino acids. Germline lookup yields CDR1 SGHRS and CDR2 YFSETQ.

This sequence originates from a man aged 18 to 30 in good health. Some clones in this sample may be carry-over from other donors' samples. J is TRBJ2-3 and V is TRBV5-1; a weak D match, TRBD1 (7 bases). Material for sequencing was naive CD8+ T cells from PBMCs. CDR3 DNA: TGCGCCAGCAGCTTGCCCGGTGGGGGGACAGCCGCAGTGGCAGATACGCAGTATTTT. Protein sequence: CASSLPGGGTAAVADTQYF.